This T cell receptor (beta chain) was captured by sequencing in a study of chemoradiotherapy in HPV16-positive cancers. For the study at large: Functional T-cell assays on two HPV16-positive patients' cells defined candidate HPV-specific clones and common TCR motifs.

Overall study findings and caveats: Non-HPV-specific T cells did not expand in tumors during treatment, whereas candidate HPV-specific clones and E7-related motifs did.

This table comes from immunoSEQ multiplex PCR, and its TCRdb copy is limited to in-frame clones, with some not included. The repertoire holds approximately 10,000 clones, with 80% to 85% as singletons. Of note for this clone: Antigen specificity is unknown.

Repeated repertoire sampling spanned the course of chemoradiotherapy. With 4 bases clipped from V and 5 bases from J, the junction kept 2 bases outside the gene matches. The germline V gene encodes CDR1 SGHVS and CDR2 FNYEAQ. The CDR3 loop spans 15 amino acids. The sequence was obtained from a human donor with HPV-associated anogenital cancer. The chain employs TRBV7-6 and TRBJ2-2, with 12 bases that match TRBD2. Sequenced here: blood, sampled from a patient who underwent chemoradiotherapy. The CDR3 loop reads CASSWTSGVTGELFF. DNA of the CDR3: TGTGCCAGCAGCTGGACTAGCGGGGTAACCGGGGAGCTGTTTTTT.